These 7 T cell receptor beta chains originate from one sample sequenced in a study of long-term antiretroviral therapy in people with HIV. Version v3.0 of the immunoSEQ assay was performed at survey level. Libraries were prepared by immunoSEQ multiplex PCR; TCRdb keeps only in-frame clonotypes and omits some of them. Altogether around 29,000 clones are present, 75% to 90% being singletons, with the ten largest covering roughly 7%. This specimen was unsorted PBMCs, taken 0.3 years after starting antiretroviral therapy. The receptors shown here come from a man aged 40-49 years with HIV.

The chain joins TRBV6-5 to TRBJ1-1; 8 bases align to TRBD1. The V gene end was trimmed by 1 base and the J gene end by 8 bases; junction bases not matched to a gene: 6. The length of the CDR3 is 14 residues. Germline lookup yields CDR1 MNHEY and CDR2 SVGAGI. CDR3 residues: CASSYYRQGQEAFF. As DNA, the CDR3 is TGTGCCAGCAGTTACTACAGACAGGGGCAAGAAGCTTTCTTT.

In nucleotides, the CDR3 is TGTGCCAGCAGCTTAGGACTGGTCCTAGCCAAAAACATTCAGTACTTC. It is translated as CASSLGLVLAKNIQYF. This chain connects TRBV7-9 to TRBJ2-4; D is undetermined. The V end lost 1 base, the J end lost 0 bases, and 10 bases lay between the germline ends. This CDR3 is built from 16 residues. Germline CDR1 SEHNR, CDR2 FQNEAQ (reference sequence).

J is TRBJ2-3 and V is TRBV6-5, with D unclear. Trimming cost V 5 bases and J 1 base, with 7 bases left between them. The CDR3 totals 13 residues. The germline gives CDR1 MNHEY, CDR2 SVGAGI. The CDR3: CASSPHGTDTQYF. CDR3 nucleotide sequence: TGTGCCAGCAGTCCGCACGGCACAGATACGCAGTATTTT.

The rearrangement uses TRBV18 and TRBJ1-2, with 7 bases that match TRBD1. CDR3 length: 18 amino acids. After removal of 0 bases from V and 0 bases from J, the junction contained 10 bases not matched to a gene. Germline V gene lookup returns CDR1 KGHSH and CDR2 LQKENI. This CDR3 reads CASSPPTGTMFTNYGYTF. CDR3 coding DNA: TGTGCCAGCTCACCACCGACAGGGACCATGTTCACTAACTATGGCTACACCTTC.

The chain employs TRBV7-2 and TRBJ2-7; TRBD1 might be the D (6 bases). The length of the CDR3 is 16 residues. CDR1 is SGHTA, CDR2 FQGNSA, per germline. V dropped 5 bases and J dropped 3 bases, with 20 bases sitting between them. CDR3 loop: CASSAPARGGHYEQYF. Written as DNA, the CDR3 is TGTGCCAGCAGCGCTCCCGCCCGAGGGGGACACTACGAGCAGTACTTC.

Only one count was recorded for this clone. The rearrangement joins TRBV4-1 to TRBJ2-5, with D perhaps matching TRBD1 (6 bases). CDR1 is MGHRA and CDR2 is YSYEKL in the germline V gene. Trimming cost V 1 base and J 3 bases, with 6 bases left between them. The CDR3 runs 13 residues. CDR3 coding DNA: TGCGCCAGCAGCCAAGGACAGGAAGAGACCCAGTACTTC. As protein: CASSQGQEETQYF.

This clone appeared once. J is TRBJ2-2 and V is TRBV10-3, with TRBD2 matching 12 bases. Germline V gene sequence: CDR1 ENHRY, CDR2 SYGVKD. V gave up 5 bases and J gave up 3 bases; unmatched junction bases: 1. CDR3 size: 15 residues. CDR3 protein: CAISRTSGDTGELFF. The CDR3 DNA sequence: TGTGCCATCAGTAGGACTAGCGGGGACACCGGGGAGCTGTTTTTT.